A selection of T cell receptor beta chains follows, all from one sample in a study of early T cells in non-severe SARS-CoV-2 infection. One entry per CDR3 protein results from TCRdb running MiXCR on the 5' RACE reads. The data hold 34,000 or so distinct CDR3 sequences, with over 8.5% observed a single time. Sequencing was carried out using whole blood. Receptors were obtained from an adult who was a healthcare worker with PCR-confirmed SARS-CoV-2 infection or an uninfected control (not recorded which). CDR3s include the opening cysteine and the closing phenylalanine or tryptophan. The order of the fields is V gene, J gene, clone size, D gene, CDR3 length, CDR3 DNA, CDR3 protein. The D gene is left open where the match is weak. Clone sizes are given selectively: once, few, many, or a class where the clone is expanded.

v_gene: TRBV5-6; j_gene: TRBJ2-1; abundance: NA; d_gene: NA; len: 17; CDR3nt: TGTGCCAGCAGCCCTACTCAGGGGTACGTGGGGGTCAATGAGCAGTTCTTC; CDR3aa: CASSPTQGYVGVNEQFF
v_gene: TRBV6-1; j_gene: TRBJ1-5; abundance: NA; d_gene: NA; len: 13; CDR3nt: TGTGCCAGCAGTGTGTCACCCGGGCAGCCCCAGCATTTT; CDR3aa: CASSVSPGQPQHF
v_gene: TRBV9; j_gene: TRBJ2-2; abundance: NA; d_gene: NA; len: 14; CDR3nt: TGTGCCAGCAGCGGAACAGCGAACACCGGGGAGCTGTTTTTT; CDR3aa: CASSGTANTGELFF
v_gene: TRBV9; j_gene: TRBJ1-1; abundance: many; d_gene: TRBD1; len: 14; CDR3nt: TGTGCCAGCAGCGTAGCCTACAGGGGCACTGAAGCTTTCTTT; CDR3aa: CASSVAYRGTEAFF
v_gene: TRBV20-1; j_gene: TRBJ1-2; abundance: few; d_gene: NA; len: 9; CDR3nt: TGCAGTGCTGGCTATGGCTACACCTTC; CDR3aa: CSAGYGYTF
v_gene: TRBV7-2; j_gene: TRBJ1-5; abundance: many; d_gene: NA; len: 13; CDR3nt: TGTGCCAGCAGCTTACAGGGGTATCAGCCCCAGCATTTT; CDR3aa: CASSLQGYQPQHF
v_gene: TRBV10-3; j_gene: TRBJ1-1; abundance: NA; d_gene: NA; len: 12; CDR3nt: TGTGCCATCAGCGGGCCGAACACTGAAGCTTTCTTT; CDR3aa: CAISGPNTEAFF
v_gene: TRBV7-9; j_gene: TRBJ2-3; abundance: many; d_gene: NA; len: 17; CDR3nt: TGTGCCAGCAGCTCCCCCGGGGGGCGACCTAACACAGATACGCAGTATTTT; CDR3aa: CASSSPGGRPNTDTQYF
v_gene: TRBV5-1; j_gene: TRBJ1-6; abundance: few; d_gene: TRBD1; len: 15; CDR3nt: TGCGCCAGCAGCCCCGGGACAGGGGAGAATTCACCCCTCCACTTT; CDR3aa: CASSPGTGENSPLHF
v_gene: TRBV7-9; j_gene: TRBJ2-7; abundance: NA; d_gene: TRBD2; len: 14; CDR3nt: TGTGCCAGTACTCTAGCGGGGGTCGCCTACGAGCAGTACTTC; CDR3aa: CASTLAGVAYEQYF
v_gene: TRBV6-5; j_gene: TRBJ1-5; abundance: many; d_gene: NA; len: 14; CDR3nt: TGTGCCAGCAGCCCCGGACAGAACAATCAGCCCCAGCATTTT; CDR3aa: CASSPGQNNQPQHF
v_gene: TRBV5-1; j_gene: TRBJ1-1; abundance: NA; d_gene: NA; len: 17; CDR3nt: TGCGCCAGCAGCTTGGACGGACGGGGTCCGAGGGACACTGAAGCTTTCTTT; CDR3aa: CASSLDGRGPRDTEAFF
v_gene: TRBV7-7; j_gene: TRBJ2-3; abundance: many; d_gene: TRBD1; len: 15; CDR3nt: TGTGCTAGCAGCATCTGGGACAGCCCCACAGATACGCAGTATTTT; CDR3aa: CASSIWDSPTDTQYF
v_gene: TRBV7-9; j_gene: TRBJ2-1; abundance: many; d_gene: NA; len: 14; CDR3nt: TGTGCCAGCAGTAAGACTGGGGCACACGATGAGCAGTTCTTC; CDR3aa: CASSKTGAHDEQFF
v_gene: TRBV29-1; j_gene: TRBJ2-6; abundance: NA; d_gene: NA; len: 15; CDR3nt: TGCAGCGTTGTAGGGTCAACTGCTGGGGCCAACGTCCTGACTTTC; CDR3aa: CSVVGSTAGANVLTF
v_gene: TRBV3-1; j_gene: TRBJ1-2; abundance: many; d_gene: TRBD1; len: 15; CDR3nt: TGTGCCAGCAGCCATGTAGGAGACAGGGGAGGCGGCTACACCTTC; CDR3aa: CASSHVGDRGGGYTF
v_gene: TRBV29-1; j_gene: TRBJ2-2; abundance: few; d_gene: NA; len: 15; CDR3nt: TGCAGCGTTGAAGTTAGGGGAAGGGGAACCGGGGAGCTGTTTTTT; CDR3aa: CSVEVRGRGTGELFF
v_gene: TRBV6-2/TRBV6-3; j_gene: TRBJ2-3; abundance: many; d_gene: TRBD2; len: 15; CDR3nt: TGTGCCAGCAAGAAGGCGGGGGTCAGCACAGATACGCAGTATTTT; CDR3aa: CASKKAGVSTDTQYF
v_gene: TRBV5-5; j_gene: TRBJ2-2; abundance: NA; d_gene: NA; len: 12; CDR3nt: TGTGCCAGCAGCCCACTGGCCGGGGAGCTGTTTTTT; CDR3aa: CASSPLAGELFF
v_gene: TRBV9; j_gene: TRBJ2-1; abundance: NA; d_gene: NA; len: 13; CDR3nt: TGTGCCAGCGGGGGGACTGGTTACAATGAGCAGTTCTTC; CDR3aa: CASGGTGYNEQFF
v_gene: TRBV19; j_gene: TRBJ2-7; abundance: few; d_gene: NA; len: 13; CDR3nt: TGTGCCAGTAGATACAGGTGGGACTACGAGCAGTACTTC; CDR3aa: CASRYRWDYEQYF
v_gene: TRBV5-4; j_gene: TRBJ2-5; abundance: NA; d_gene: NA; len: 16; CDR3nt: TGTGCCAGCAGCTCCAAGGCGACTGGGGGCGATGAGACCCAGTACTTC; CDR3aa: CASSSKATGGDETQYF
v_gene: TRBV11-3; j_gene: TRBJ2-3; abundance: NA; d_gene: NA; len: 15; CDR3nt: TGTGCCAGCACCCTGGGTGGGGGCTCCACAGATACGCAGTATTTT; CDR3aa: CASTLGGGSTDTQYF
v_gene: TRBV20-1; j_gene: TRBJ2-5; abundance: many; d_gene: TRBD2; len: 18; CDR3nt: TGCAGTGCTAGAGATGGCGGTGGTAGCGGGGACGTTCAAGAGACCCAGTACTTC; CDR3aa: CSARDGGGSGDVQETQYF
v_gene: TRBV7-3; j_gene: TRBJ2-1; abundance: few; d_gene: NA; len: 15; CDR3nt: TGTGCCAGCAGCTTAGGGCACAGGGGAGGGAATGAGCAGTTCTTC; CDR3aa: CASSLGHRGGNEQFF
v_gene: TRBV9; j_gene: TRBJ1-1; abundance: medium-sized; d_gene: NA; len: 12; CDR3nt: TGTGCCAGCAGCGCCCGCACCACTGAAGCTTTCTTT; CDR3aa: CASSARTTEAFF
v_gene: TRBV29-1; j_gene: TRBJ2-2; abundance: few; d_gene: NA; len: 12; CDR3nt: TGCAGCGTTTCGGGCGATACCGGGGAGCTGTTTTTT; CDR3aa: CSVSGDTGELFF
v_gene: TRBV4-3; j_gene: TRBJ2-7; abundance: many; d_gene: NA; len: 15; CDR3nt: TGCGCCAGCAGCCAAGATAATACCGCAGGGGACGAGCAGTACTTC; CDR3aa: CASSQDNTAGDEQYF
v_gene: TRBV20-1; j_gene: TRBJ2-3; abundance: many; d_gene: TRBD2; len: 17; CDR3nt: TGCAGTGCGGTCACGGGGGGTAGCGGGGGATACACAGATACGCAGTATTTT; CDR3aa: CSAVTGGSGGYTDTQYF
v_gene: TRBV29-1; j_gene: TRBJ2-7; abundance: NA; d_gene: TRBD1; len: 12; CDR3nt: TGCAGCGTCCAACAGGGGTCCCACGAGCAGTACTTC; CDR3aa: CSVQQGSHEQYF
v_gene: TRBV6-2/TRBV6-3; j_gene: TRBJ2-5; abundance: many; d_gene: NA; len: 15; CDR3nt: TGTGCCAGCAGTTACTCAGGGCCGGGGTCGGAGACCCAGTACTTC; CDR3aa: CASSYSGPGSETQYF
v_gene: TRBV6-1; j_gene: TRBJ1-1; abundance: many; d_gene: NA; len: 11; CDR3nt: TGTGCCAGCAGGGCTAACAGAGAAGCTTTCTTT; CDR3aa: CASRANREAFF
v_gene: TRBV7-2; j_gene: TRBJ1-1; abundance: many; d_gene: NA; len: 13; CDR3nt: TGTGCCAGCTGGAGAATTTTGAACACTGAAGCTTTCTTT; CDR3aa: CASWRILNTEAFF
v_gene: TRBV10-1; j_gene: TRBJ2-7; abundance: few; d_gene: TRBD1; len: 13; CDR3nt: TGCGCCAGCAGTGCCCCAGGGGGTAACGAGCAGTACTTC; CDR3aa: CASSAPGGNEQYF
v_gene: TRBV12-3/TRBV12-4; j_gene: TRBJ1-5; abundance: few; d_gene: NA; len: 16; CDR3nt: TGTGCCAGCACCTACGCGGGAGCCCTCGCCTATCAGCCCCAGCATTTT; CDR3aa: CASTYAGALAYQPQHF
v_gene: TRBV9; j_gene: TRBJ1-6; abundance: NA; d_gene: NA; len: 15; CDR3nt: TGTGCCAGCAGGCGAGGGGACTTAGGGAGTTCACCCCTCCACTTT; CDR3aa: CASRRGDLGSSPLHF
v_gene: TRBV12-3/TRBV12-4; j_gene: TRBJ1-2; abundance: many; d_gene: NA; len: 13; CDR3nt: TGTGCCAGCAGTCCAACAGGGAGGCTAGGCTACACCTTC; CDR3aa: CASSPTGRLGYTF
v_gene: TRBV12-3/TRBV12-4; j_gene: TRBJ1-2; abundance: NA; d_gene: TRBD1; len: 13; CDR3nt: TGTGCCAGCAGTTTACAGGGGGCGAGGGGCTACACCTTC; CDR3aa: CASSLQGARGYTF
v_gene: TRBV6-4; j_gene: TRBJ2-1; abundance: many; d_gene: TRBD1; len: 15; CDR3nt: TGTGCCAGCAGTTTACAGGGGAGCTCCTACAATGAGCAGTTCTTC; CDR3aa: CASSLQGSSYNEQFF
v_gene: TRBV7-2; j_gene: TRBJ2-5; abundance: many; d_gene: TRBD2; len: 15; CDR3nt: TGTGCCAGCAGCTTTAGCGGGGGGACGGTGGGGACCCAGTACTTC; CDR3aa: CASSFSGGTVGTQYF
v_gene: TRBV6-6; j_gene: TRBJ2-5; abundance: many; d_gene: NA; len: 12; CDR3nt: TGTGCCAGCACCCAGGGCCGAGAGACCCAGTACTTC; CDR3aa: CASTQGRETQYF
v_gene: TRBV27; j_gene: TRBJ1-1; abundance: many; d_gene: NA; len: 15; CDR3nt: TGTGCCAGCAACGGGGCCAGGGAGGGAGATACTGAAGCTTTCTTT; CDR3aa: CASNGAREGDTEAFF
v_gene: TRBV19; j_gene: TRBJ1-5; abundance: many; d_gene: TRBD1; len: 14; CDR3nt: TGTGCCAGTAGCGGGACAGGGGGGAATCAGCCCCAGCATTTT; CDR3aa: CASSGTGGNQPQHF
v_gene: TRBV6-6; j_gene: TRBJ1-1; abundance: few; d_gene: TRBD1; len: 14; CDR3nt: TGTGCCAGCAGTCAGAGGACAGGGTATGGTGAAGCTTTCTTT; CDR3aa: CASSQRTGYGEAFF
v_gene: TRBV24-1; j_gene: TRBJ1-2; abundance: many; d_gene: TRBD1; len: 15; CDR3nt: TGTGCCACCAGTGAATCCACCGGGACAGGGAGAGGCTACACCTTC; CDR3aa: CATSESTGTGRGYTF
v_gene: TRBV24-1; j_gene: TRBJ2-3; abundance: NA; d_gene: NA; len: 13; CDR3nt: TGTGCCACCAGTAACAGGGCGACAGATACGCAGTATTTT; CDR3aa: CATSNRATDTQYF
v_gene: TRBV19; j_gene: TRBJ1-2; abundance: NA; d_gene: NA; len: 15; CDR3nt: TGTGCCAGTAGTATTGGCCAGGTTATTAACTATGGCTACACCTTC; CDR3aa: CASSIGQVINYGYTF
v_gene: TRBV3-1; j_gene: TRBJ1-5; abundance: many; d_gene: NA; len: 15; CDR3nt: TGTGCCAGCAGCCAAGTTCCGGGAGCCAATCAGCCCCAGCATTTT; CDR3aa: CASSQVPGANQPQHF
v_gene: TRBV6-6; j_gene: TRBJ2-7; abundance: few; d_gene: NA; len: 11; CDR3nt: TGTGCCAGCAGAGAGAACTACGAGCAGTACTTC; CDR3aa: CASRENYEQYF
v_gene: TRBV18; j_gene: TRBJ2-1; abundance: many; d_gene: NA; len: 14; CDR3nt: TGTGCCAGCTCACCAAGCAGGGCGGACAATGAGCAGTTCTTC; CDR3aa: CASSPSRADNEQFF
v_gene: TRBV6-5; j_gene: TRBJ1-3; abundance: few; d_gene: NA; len: 14; CDR3nt: TGTGCCAGCGGTGGTGGGGGGCAAGGAAACACCATATATTTT; CDR3aa: CASGGGGQGNTIYF
v_gene: TRBV29-1; j_gene: TRBJ2-7; abundance: many; d_gene: NA; len: 13; CDR3nt: TGCAGCGTTGATGGGGGGTCCCCCTACGAGCAGTACTTC; CDR3aa: CSVDGGSPYEQYF
v_gene: TRBV2; j_gene: TRBJ2-3; abundance: many; d_gene: NA; len: 13; CDR3nt: TGTGCCAGCACTAGACCCGAAACAGATACGCAGTATTTT; CDR3aa: CASTRPETDTQYF
v_gene: TRBV14; j_gene: TRBJ2-3; abundance: many; d_gene: TRBD2; len: 17; CDR3nt: TGTGCCAGCAGCCAAGGACTAGCGGGGTACGGCACAGATACGCAGTATTTT; CDR3aa: CASSQGLAGYGTDTQYF
v_gene: TRBV12-3/TRBV12-4; j_gene: TRBJ1-5; abundance: few; d_gene: NA; len: 14; CDR3nt: TGTGCCAGCAGTTTAACGACAGGAGGACAGCCCCAGCATTTT; CDR3aa: CASSLTTGGQPQHF